The source of this TCR beta chain is a study of cytotoxic CD8 clonotypes in ibrutinib-treated CLL. Overall study: The group held roughly twelve relapsed/refractory and about 15 treatment-naive patients, with roughly 17 IGHV unmutated. The average sample held roughly 250,000 productive templates and tens of thousands of productive rearrangements.

Measured with immunoSEQ multiplex PCR; TCRdb has only the in-frame clones, and not every one. Altogether 130,000 or so clones are present, 84% being singletons, with the ten largest covering 2.5% to 3.5%. From germline, CDR1 is SGHNT and CDR2 YENEEA. V shed 5 bases and J 2 bases; nucleotides not matched to a gene: 8. This CDR3 contains 16 residues. The TCR was taken from a human donor with chronic lymphocytic leukemia. The sequencing used PBMCs, collected after 24 months of ibrutinib treatment. The V call is TRBV11-3, the J call TRBJ2-3; TRBD2 matches at 9 bases. The CDR3 DNA reads as TGTGCCAGCAGCAGACGAGCGGGGGGCGCCACAGATACGCAGTATTTT. As protein: CASSRRAGGATDTQYF.